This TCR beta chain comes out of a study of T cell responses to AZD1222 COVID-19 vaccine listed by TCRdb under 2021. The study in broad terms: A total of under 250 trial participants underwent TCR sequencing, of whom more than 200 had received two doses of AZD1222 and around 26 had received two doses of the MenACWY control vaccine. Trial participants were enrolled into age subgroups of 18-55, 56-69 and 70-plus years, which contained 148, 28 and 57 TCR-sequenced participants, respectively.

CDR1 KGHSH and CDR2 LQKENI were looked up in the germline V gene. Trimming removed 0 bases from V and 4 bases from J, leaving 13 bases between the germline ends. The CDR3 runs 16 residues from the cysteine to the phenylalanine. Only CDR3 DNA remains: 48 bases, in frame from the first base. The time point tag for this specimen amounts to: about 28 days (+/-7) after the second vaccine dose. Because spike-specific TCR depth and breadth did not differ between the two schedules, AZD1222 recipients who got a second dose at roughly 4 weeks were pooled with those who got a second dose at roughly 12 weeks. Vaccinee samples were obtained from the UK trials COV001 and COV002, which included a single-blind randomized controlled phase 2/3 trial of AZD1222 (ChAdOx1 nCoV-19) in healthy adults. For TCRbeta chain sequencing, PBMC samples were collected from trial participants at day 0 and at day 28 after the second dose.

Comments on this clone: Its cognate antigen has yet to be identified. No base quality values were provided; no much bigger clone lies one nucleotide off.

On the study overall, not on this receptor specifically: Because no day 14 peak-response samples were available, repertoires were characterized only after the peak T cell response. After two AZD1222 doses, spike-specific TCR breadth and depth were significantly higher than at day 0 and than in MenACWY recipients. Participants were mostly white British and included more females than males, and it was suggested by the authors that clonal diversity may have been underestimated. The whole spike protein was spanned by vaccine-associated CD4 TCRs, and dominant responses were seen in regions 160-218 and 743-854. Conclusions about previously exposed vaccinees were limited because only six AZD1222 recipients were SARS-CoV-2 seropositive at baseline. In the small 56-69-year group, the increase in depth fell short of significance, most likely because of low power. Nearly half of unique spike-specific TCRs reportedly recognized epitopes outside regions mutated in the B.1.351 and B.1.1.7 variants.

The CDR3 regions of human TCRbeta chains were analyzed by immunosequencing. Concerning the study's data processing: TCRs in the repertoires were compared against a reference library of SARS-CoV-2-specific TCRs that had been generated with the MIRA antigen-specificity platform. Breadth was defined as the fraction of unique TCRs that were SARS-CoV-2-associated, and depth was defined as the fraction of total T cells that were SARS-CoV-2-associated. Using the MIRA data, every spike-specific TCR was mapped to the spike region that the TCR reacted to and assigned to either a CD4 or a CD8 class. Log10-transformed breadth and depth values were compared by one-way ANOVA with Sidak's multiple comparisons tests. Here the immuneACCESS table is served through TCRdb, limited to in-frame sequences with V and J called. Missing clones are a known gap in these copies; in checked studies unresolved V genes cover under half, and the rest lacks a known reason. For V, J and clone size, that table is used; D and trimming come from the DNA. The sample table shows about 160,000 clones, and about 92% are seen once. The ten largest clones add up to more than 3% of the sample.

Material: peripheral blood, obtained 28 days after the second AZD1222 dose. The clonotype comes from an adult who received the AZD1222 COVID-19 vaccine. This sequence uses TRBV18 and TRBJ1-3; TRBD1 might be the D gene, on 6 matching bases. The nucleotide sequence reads TGTGCCAGCTCACCACCGCCGGGGGCTAGAGGAAACACCATATATTTT. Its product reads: CASSPPPGARGNTIYF.